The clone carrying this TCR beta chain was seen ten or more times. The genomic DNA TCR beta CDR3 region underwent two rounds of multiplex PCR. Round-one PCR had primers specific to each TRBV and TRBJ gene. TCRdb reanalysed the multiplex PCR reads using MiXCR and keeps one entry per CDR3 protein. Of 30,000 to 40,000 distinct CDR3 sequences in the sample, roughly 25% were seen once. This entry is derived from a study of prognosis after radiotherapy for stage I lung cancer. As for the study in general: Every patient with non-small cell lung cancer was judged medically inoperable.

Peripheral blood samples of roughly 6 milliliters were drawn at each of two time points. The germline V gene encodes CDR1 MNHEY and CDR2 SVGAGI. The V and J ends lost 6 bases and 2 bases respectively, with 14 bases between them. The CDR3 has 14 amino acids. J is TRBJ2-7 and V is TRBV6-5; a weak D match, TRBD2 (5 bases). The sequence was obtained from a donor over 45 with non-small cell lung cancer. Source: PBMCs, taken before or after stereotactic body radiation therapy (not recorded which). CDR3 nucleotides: TGTGCCAGCAGGGACTCGGGGAACACCTACGAGCAGTACTTC. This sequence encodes CASRDSGNTYEQYF.